These 25 T cell receptor beta chains were sequenced from one sample in a study of cytotoxic CD8 clonotypes in ibrutinib-treated CLL. The method was immunoSEQ multiplex PCR; TCRdb's version includes in-frame clones alone and lacks a portion of them. Counted here are about 180,000 clones, about four fifths occurring once; the ten biggest clones make up about 4.5%. The specimen was PBMCs, collected after 24 months of ibrutinib treatment. The receptors were sampled from a human donor with chronic lymphocytic leukemia.

This chain connects TRBV6-5 to TRBJ1-4; TRBD1 might be the D (5 bases). This CDR3 region has 13 residues. V lost 8 bases to trimming and J lost 5 bases, with 12 bases between them. The germline V gene has CDR1 MNHEY and CDR2 SVGAGI. This chain's CDR3 is CASRDRTNEKLFF. CDR3 DNA: TGTGCCAGCCGGGACCGGACCAATGAAAAACTGTTTTTT.

This clone was seen just once. The V and J genes are TRBV6-4 and TRBJ2-1, with 16 positions matching TRBD2. The CDR3 runs to 18 residues. Germline trimming cut 1 base from V and 1 base from J; bases unmatched to any gene: 1. Germline V gene lookup returns CDR1 MRHNA and CDR2 SNTAGT. CDR3 coding DNA: TGTGCCAGCAGTGACTGGGGACTAGCGGGAGGGTCCTACAATGAGCAGTTCTTC. Its translation is CASSDWGLAGGSYNEQFF.

The count of this clone is one. The rearrangement uses TRBV15 and TRBJ2-5; D not resolved. Germline V gene data show CDR1 as LNHNV and CDR2 as YYDKDF (reference sequence). The ends were cut back, 0 bases at V and 4 bases at J, with 12 bases in the middle. There are 15 residues in the CDR3. CDR3 sequence reads: CATSRDRSLGETQYF. CDR3 bases: TGTGCCACCAGCAGAGATAGGTCCCTAGGAGAGACCCAGTACTTC.

The count of this clone is one. The CDR3 nucleotides read TGTGCCAGCAGTGTCCGGGACGCGGAGAATTCACCCCTCCACTTT. As protein: CASSVRDAENSPLHF. The chain recombines TRBV6-1 with TRBJ1-6, with D perhaps TRBD1 (5 bases). Germline lookup yields CDR1 MNHNS and CDR2 SASEGT. The V gene lost 4 bases and the J gene lost 7 bases, with 14 bases spanning the gap. The CDR3 loop spans 15 amino acids.

V is TRBV5-1 and J is TRBJ1-5; D is ambiguous. V shed 0 bases and J shed 3 bases, with 7 bases lying between them. CDR1 SGHRS and CDR2 YFSETQ come from the germline V gene. CDR3 length: 14 amino acids. The CDR3 here is CASSLGAANQPQHF. DNA for the CDR3: TGCGCCAGCAGCTTGGGGGCAGCCAATCAGCCCCAGCATTTT.

The chain couples TRBV7-2 to TRBJ2-5; TRBD2 matches at 10 bases. The CDR3 contains 16 residues. V shed 3 bases and J 1 base; nucleotides not matched to a gene: 5. Looked up from germline, CDR1 is SGHTA and CDR2 is FQGNSA. CDR3 amino acids: CASSFRAGGFQETQYF. The CDR3 DNA reads TGTGCCAGCAGCTTTAGAGCGGGAGGGTTCCAAGAGACCCAGTACTTC.

The V call is TRBV18, the J call TRBJ2-2; 9 bases are a match to TRBD2. The CDR3 sequence is 17 residues long. Looked up from germline, CDR1 is KGHSH and CDR2 is LQKENI. V was clipped by 4 bases and J by 5 bases; unmatched bases: 11. CDR3 in amino acids: CASSLLSAGGRTGELFF. In nucleotides, the CDR3 is TGTGCCAGCTCACTCCTAAGCGCGGGAGGGCGGACCGGGGAGCTGTTTTTT.

This clone was observed once. V gene TRBV7-2 combines with J gene TRBJ2-7; TRBD2 agrees at 12 bases. In germline, CDR1 is SGHTA, CDR2 FQGNSA. Trimming took 8 bases from V and 6 from J; bases not matched to a gene: 5. CDR3 length: 13 residues. This CDR3 is CASRLAGVSEQYF. Here the CDR3 DNA reads TGTGCCAGCCGACTAGCGGGAGTGTCCGAGCAGTACTTC.

The chain joins TRBV28 to TRBJ1-1; 8 bases agree with TRBD1. The ends lost 2 bases at V and 13 bases at J; junction bases unmatched: 9. Germline CDR1 is MDHEN and CDR2 is SYDVKM. The CDR3 consists of 13 residues. The chain's CDR3 is CASSLGQGAGFFF. The CDR3 DNA reads TGTGCCAGCAGTTTAGGGCAGGGGGCCGGGTTTTTCTTT.

This clone was seen a single time. This chain links TRBV28 with TRBJ2-3; D is uncertain. This CDR3 is built from 16 residues. Per the germline V gene, CDR1 is MDHEN and CDR2 is SYDVKM. Trimming removed 10 bases from V and 4 bases from J, with 24 bases in between. The CDR3 bases are TGTGCCACCACACCTGCTTTGGGCCGTCGGGCAGATACGCAGTATTTT. Translated: CATTPALGRRADTQYF. The whole variable domain, remainder taken from reference TRBV28 and TRBJ2-3, is DVKVTQSSRYLVKRTGEKVFLECVQDMDHENMFWYRQDPGLGLRLIYFSYDVKMKEKGDIPEGYSVSREKKERFSLILESASTNQTSMYLCATTPALGRRADTQYFGPGTRLTVL.

V gene TRBV10-1 combines with J gene TRBJ2-7; TRBD2 aligns across 9 bases. The CDR3 is 17 amino acids. Trimming removed 0 bases from V and 0 bases from J; junction bases left unmatched: 6. Per germline, CDR1 WNHNN and CDR2 SYGVQD (reference sequence). CDR3 region: CASSESASGVNSYEQYF. Here the CDR3 DNA reads TGCGCCAGCAGTGAGTCGGCTAGCGGGGTCAACTCCTACGAGCAGTACTTC.

The V and J genes are TRBV7-3 and TRBJ1-1; 8 bases line up with TRBD1. The CDR3 runs 13 residues. Germline loops: CDR1 SGHTA, CDR2 FQGTGA. J lost 8 bases, V lost 1 base, and 3 bases had no gene match. The CDR3 region is CASSLRTGREAFF. The CDR3, as DNA: TGTGCCAGCAGCTTAAGGACAGGGAGGGAAGCTTTCTTT.

The chain is built from TRBV23-1 and TRBJ2-2; D is uncertain. TRBV23-1 has ORF status, its function being uncertain. CDR3 length: 14 residues. Trimming left V 1 base short and J 2 bases short, with 5 bases between. The DNA of the CDR3 is TGCGCCAGCAGTCAATTCCTAAACACCGGGGAGCTGTTTTTT. Its protein product is CASSQFLNTGELFF.

The chain links TRBV14 to TRBJ2-1, with D possibly matching TRBD2 (5 bases). V lost 4 bases, J lost 6 bases, and 10 bases lay in between. Per the germline V gene, CDR1 is SGHDN and CDR2 is FVKESK. This CDR3 spans 13 amino acids. The CDR3 is CASSPYRGNEQFF. The CDR3 DNA is TGTGCCAGCAGCCCCTATCGGGGCAATGAGCAGTTCTTC.

This sequence joins TRBV7-9 and TRBJ2-5; D unresolved. V gave up 2 bases and J gave up 5 bases, with 6 bases separating them. The CDR3 contains 12 residues. The germline gives CDR1 SEHNR, CDR2 FQNEAQ (reference sequence). The CDR3 spells CASSLKSETQYF. Here the CDR3 DNA reads TGTGCCAGCAGCTTAAAGTCGGAGACCCAGTACTTC.

This clone has a single count. Sequence at one end of the junction differs from germline and may be a read error. The chain employs TRBV7-7 and TRBJ2-2; D possibly corresponds to TRBD2 (5 bases). The CDR3 extends over 14 amino acids. Germline V gene data show CDR1 as SSHAT and CDR2 as FNYEAQ (reference sequence). Written as DNA, the CDR3 is TGTGCTAGCAGCCCAGCGGCCATCACCGGGGAGCTGTTTTTT. Translating gives CASSPAAITGELFF. Full variable domain (rest looked up from reference TRBV7-7 and TRBJ2-2): GAGVSQSPRYKVTKRGQDVTLRCDPISSHATLYWYQQALGQGPEFLTYFNYEAQPDKSGLPSDRFSAERPEGSISTLTIQRTEQRDSAMYRCASSPAAITGELFFGEGSRLTVL.

This clone has ten or more counts. This chain joins TRBV30 and TRBJ1-1; 7 bases line up with TRBD1. Germline CDR1 GTSNPN, CDR2 SVGIG (reference sequence). The V segment lost 3 bases and the J segment 11 bases; nucleotides outside the gene matches: 6. The CDR3 has 11 residues. CDR3 protein: CAWRTGVYAFF. The CDR3 DNA sequence: TGTGCCTGGAGAACAGGGGTATACGCTTTCTTT.

The J gene is TRBJ2-3, the V gene TRBV2, with TRBD1 identical over 8 bases. Germline loops: CDR1 SNHLY, CDR2 FYNNEI. This CDR3 contains 14 residues. J was trimmed by 1 base and V by 6 bases; bases with no gene match: 3. CDR3 loop: CASRYRGGTDTQYF. The CDR3 DNA is TGTGCCAGCAGATACAGGGGGGGCACAGATACGCAGTATTTT.

This chain links TRBV5-1 with TRBJ2-5; no definite D call. Germline V gene sequence: CDR1 SGHRS, CDR2 YFSETQ. Trimming removed 8 bases at V and 5 bases at J, with 16 bases between. The CDR3 contains 13 residues. In DNA, the CDR3 is TGCGCCAGTGGTTTAGGGAACGGGGAGACCCAGTACTTC. Protein product: CASGLGNGETQYF. Complete variable domain (other parts from reference TRBV5-1 and TRBJ2-5): KAGVTQTPRYLIKTRGQQVTLSCSPISGHRSVSWYQQTPGQGLQFLFEYFSETQRNKGNFPGRFSGRQFSNSRSEMNVSTLELGDSALYLCASGLGNGETQYFGPGTRLLVL.

The chain joins TRBV9 to TRBJ1-5; 9 positions match TRBD1. V shed 3 bases and J 5 bases; nucleotides not matched to a gene: 6. The length of the CDR3 is 15 residues. Germline V CDR1 and CDR2: SGDLS, YYNGEE. The CDR3 DNA reads TGTGCCAGCAGCGCTACAGGGGGCGTTTATCAGCCCCAGCATTTT. This encodes CASSATGGVYQPQHF.

The chain joins TRBV5-1 to TRBJ2-7; D remains ambiguous. CDR1 is SGHRS and CDR2 is YFSETQ in the germline V gene. The length of the CDR3 is 13 residues. V dropped 3 bases and J dropped 0 bases, with 7 bases sitting between them. The CDR3 spells CASSSQPSYEQYF. The CDR3, as DNA: TGCGCCAGCAGCTCGCAACCCTCCTACGAGCAGTACTTC.

The V call is TRBV6-5, the J call TRBJ1-1, with a tentative D call TRBD1 (5 bases). This CDR3 has 14 amino acids. The germline V gene encodes CDR1 MNHEY and CDR2 SVGAGI. V lost 6 bases and J lost 1, with 12 bases in between. The CDR3 DNA is TGTGCCAGCAGAGCCGGGGGGGGGAACACTGAAGCTTTCTTT. This codes for CASRAGGGNTEAFF.

This chain joins TRBV5-1 and TRBJ1-2; D is uncertain. Germline lookup yields CDR1 SGHRS and CDR2 YFSETQ. The CDR3 has 15 amino acids. The germline V and J ends were trimmed by 0 bases and 0 bases, with 9 bases remaining between them. The CDR3: CASSLGLGTNYGYTF. The CDR3 bases are TGCGCCAGCAGCTTGGGTCTAGGAACTAACTATGGCTACACCTTC.

This chain uses TRBV5-6 with TRBJ1-4; D gene uncertain. The CDR3 is 14 amino acids. Trimming shortened V by 0 bases and J by 6 bases, and 9 bases separated the two germline ends. The germline V gene encodes CDR1 SGHDT and CDR2 YYEEEE. For the CDR3, the DNA is TGTGCCAGCAGCTTGGCCTCGGTGGATGAAAAACTGTTTTTT. It yields the protein CASSLASVDEKLFF.

The chain combines TRBV7-2 with TRBJ1-5, with D uncertain. Germline-derived CDR1 and CDR2 are SGHTA and FQGNSA. This CDR3 spans 12 amino acids. Trimming stripped 7 bases from V and 4 bases from J, with 8 bases between. CDR3 loop: CASTVLNQPQHF. The CDR3 DNA is TGTGCCAGCACCGTACTAAATCAGCCCCAGCATTTT.